This passage covers 25 T cell receptor beta chains from one sample sequenced in a study of molecular identifiers for immune sequencing clone quantification. TCRdb redid the calling of the PCR reads with MiXCR, one entry per CDR3 protein. The top ten clones hold 0.7% to 0.95% of a sample with 85,000 to 90,000 distinct CDR3 sequences, roughly 20% of them seen once. Sequencing was performed on naive CD8+ T cells from blood, with Jurkat cell RNA spiked in. Subset specified: FACS-sorted CD8+CD4-CCR7+CD45RA+ naive T cells. These TCRs come from a human donor in good health. Some libraries in this study had Jurkat cell RNA spiked in.

This clonotype was recorded at least ten times. This sequence joins TRBV9 and TRBJ1-1; 10 positions agree with TRBD1. The CDR3 length is 16 residues. Germline CDR1 SGDLS, CDR2 YYNGEE. J lost 2 bases, V lost 2 bases, and 6 bases had no gene match. CDR3 sequence (DNA): TGTGCCAGCAGCGTTAGCCGGGACAGGGGAAACACTGAAGCTTTCTTT. Translated, it gives CASSVSRDRGNTEAFF.

This clonotype came up once. This chain uses TRBV5-1 with TRBJ2-1, with 12 bases lining up with TRBD2. Germline CDR1 SGHRS, CDR2 YFSETQ. This CDR3 spans 17 amino acids. V was clipped by 8 bases and J by 1 base; unmatched bases: 10. The CDR3 DNA reads as TGCGCCAGTCGACTAGCGGGAGCTCTACCTTCCTACAATGAGCAGTTCTTC. Residues: CASRLAGALPSYNEQFF.

This clonotype appeared many times. The chain has TRBV4-3 and TRBJ1-1, with TRBD1 as a possible D gene (5 bases). The CDR3 sequence is 16 residues long. V was cut by 1 base and J by 2 bases, with 14 bases left in between. Germline V CDR1 and CDR2: LGHNA, YSLEER. The CDR3 is CASSQGFVRGNTEAFF. As DNA, the CDR3 is TGCGCCAGCAGCCAAGGGTTTGTTAGGGGCAACACTGAAGCTTTCTTT.

Comments on this clonotype: Without the conserved terminal phenylalanine or tryptophan, this CDR3 likely stems from a read error. CDR3 nucleotides: TGTGCCAGCGGCCGCAGCTCAGCCGGGACAGGGATTAGCACTGAAGCTTTCCTT. Translation: CASGRSSAGTGISTEAFL. This chain connects TRBV7-9 to TRBJ1-1, with 9 bases matching TRBD1. The trim removed 8 bases at V and 4 bases at J, leaving 20 bases unmatched. The CDR3 totals 18 residues. The germline V gene has CDR1 SEHNR and CDR2 FQNEAQ (reference sequence).

There are many counts of this clonotype. CDR3 region: CASSQDWGSGNTIYF. CDR3 sequence (DNA): TGCGCCAGCAGCCAAGATTGGGGGTCTGGAAACACCATATATTTT. The J gene is TRBJ1-3, the V gene TRBV4-3; TRBD1 is a possible D gene (5 bases). Per the germline V gene, CDR1 is LGHNA and CDR2 is YSLEER. The CDR3 extends over 15 amino acids. Trimming removed 0 bases at V and 1 base at J, with 7 bases between.

This clonotype was counted at least ten times. The J gene is TRBJ1-1, the V gene TRBV5-6; D ambiguous. V lost 6 bases, J lost 5 bases, and 11 bases lay in between. The CDR3 length is 12 residues. Looked up from germline, CDR1 is SGHDT and CDR2 is YYEEEE. CDR3 DNA sequence: TGTGCCAGCATGGGGAGTCGGACTGAAGCTTTCTTT. It codes for CASMGSRTEAFF.

In this sample, this clonotype turned up many times. V is TRBV9 and J is TRBJ1-1; D remains ambiguous. CDR1 SGDLS and CDR2 YYNGEE come from the germline V gene. Trimming took off 0 bases at V and 1 base at J, with 10 bases between the two ends. The CDR3 is made up of 15 amino acids. The CDR3 DNA sequence: TGTGCCAGCAGCGTAGGTTGGGGAGAGAACACTGAAGCTTTCTTT. Protein: CASSVGWGENTEAFF.

There are many counts of this clonotype. The rearrangement uses TRBV19 and TRBJ1-2; D is possibly TRBD1 (6 bases). Germline loops: CDR1 LNHDA, CDR2 SQIVND (reference sequence). Trimming left V 6 bases short and J 4 bases short, with 21 bases between. The CDR3 contains 16 residues. This CDR3 is CASSTFGGYAVYGYTF. The CDR3 DNA follows: TGTGCCAGTAGCACGTTCGGGGGCTACGCGGTCTATGGCTACACCTTC.

This clonotype came up many times. The CDR3 DNA follows: TGTGCCAGCGTACCAGGCGGCTCTAATGAAAAACTGTTTTTT. It encodes CASVPGGSNEKLFF. The chain couples TRBV7-9 to TRBJ1-4, with D uncertain. V was pared by 8 bases and J by 3 bases, with 13 bases between. There are 14 residues in the CDR3. Per the germline V gene, CDR1 is SEHNR and CDR2 is FQNEAQ (reference sequence).

In its sample, this clonotype was seen many times. V gene TRBV9 combines with J gene TRBJ1-6; D might be TRBD1 (6 bases). This CDR3 spans 14 amino acids. The V end was cut by 2 bases, the J end by 8 bases, with 11 bases between. Germline V CDR1 and CDR2: SGDLS, YYNGEE. CDR3 region: CASSVTGFDSPLHF. CDR3 nucleotide sequence: TGTGCCAGCAGCGTCACAGGGTTTGATTCACCCCTCCACTTT.

The table lists this clonotype with many counts. This sequence joins TRBV7-2 and TRBJ2-1; 10 bases match TRBD2. The CDR3 spans 15 residues. V was clipped by 1 base and J by 4 bases; unmatched bases: 1. The germline V gene has CDR1 SGHTA and CDR2 FQGNSA. The CDR3 DNA reads TGTGCCAGCAGCTTAGTAGCGGGGGGATACAATGAGCAGTTCTTC. Translating gives CASSLVAGGYNEQFF.

This clonotype was recorded many times. The chain joins TRBV6-6 to TRBJ2-2; unclear D gene. CDR1 and CDR2 (germline): MNHNY, SVGAGI (reference sequence). This CDR3 region has 12 residues. Trimming removed 3 bases from V and 6 bases from J, with 5 bases in between. The DNA of the CDR3 is TGTGCCAGCAGTTATCCATCCGGGGAGCTGTTTTTT. This gives the protein CASSYPSGELFF.

This clonotype was seen at least ten times. V and J are TRBV5-1 and TRBJ2-5; 8 bases agree with TRBD1. V trimming: 4 bases; J trimming: 5 bases; junction bases outside the gene matches: 4. Germline CDR1 SGHRS, CDR2 YFSETQ. This CDR3 has 13 amino acids. CDR3 in amino acids: CASSGTGGETQYF. The CDR3 coding sequence is TGCGCCAGCAGCGGGACAGGAGGGGAGACCCAGTACTTC.

This clonotype was found many times. The rearrangement uses TRBV12-3 or TRBV12-4 and TRBJ2-5, with 9 nucleotides matching TRBD2. The CDR3 consists of 16 residues. The ends lost 2 bases at V and 1 base at J; junction bases unmatched: 5. CDR3 residues: CASSLWQRGAQETQYF. Here the CDR3 DNA reads TGTGCCAGCAGTTTATGGCAGCGGGGGGCCCAAGAGACCCAGTACTTC.

This clonotype was counted at least ten times. V gene TRBV20-1 combines with J gene TRBJ1-1; 7 positions agree with TRBD1. Germline V CDR1 and CDR2: DFQATT, SNEGSKA (reference sequence). Trimming took 2 bases from V and 5 from J; bases not matched to a gene: 8. This CDR3 is 14 amino acids long. The CDR3, as DNA: TGCAGTGCTAGATCCCAAGACAGGGTGACTGAAGCTTTCTTT. Encoded protein: CSARSQDRVTEAFF.

Of note for this clonotype: It may be a read error: a sequence one base away is much more abundant. The V and J genes are TRBV12-3 or TRBV12-4 and TRBJ1-2; no firm D call. Trimming took 6 bases from V and 5 from J, leaving 10 bases between them. The CDR3 is 12 amino acids. The CDR3 reads CASSLGLYGYTF. The CDR3, as DNA: TGTGCCAGCAGCCTAGGACTGTATGGCTACACCTTC.

This clonotype was counted ten times or more. This chain connects TRBV30 to TRBJ1-1; no reliable D call. The CDR3 is 10 amino acids. V lost 2 bases and J lost 2, with 0 bases in between. Per the germline V gene, CDR1 is GTSNPN and CDR2 is SVGIG (reference sequence). The CDR3 region has the DNA TGTGCCTGGAGTAACACTGAAGCTTTCTTT. It encodes CAWSNTEAFF.

In this sample, this clonotype turned up many times. The chain has TRBV27 and TRBJ2-3, with TRBD1 identical over 10 bases. CDR1 and CDR2 (germline): MNHEY, SMNVEV (reference sequence). This CDR3 spans 17 amino acids. V lost 3 bases and J lost 2; bases outside the gene matches: 8. CDR3 region: CASSLLRDRGITDTQYF. The CDR3 DNA sequence: TGTGCCAGCAGTTTGCTCCGGGACAGGGGAATCACAGATACGCAGTATTTT.

Turning to this clonotype: This may be a read error, as it is one base from a much larger clone. The genes are TRBV6-2 or TRBV6-3 and TRBJ1-1; D is uncertain. CDR3 length equals 14 residues. The germline V gene has CDR1 MNHEY and CDR2 SVGEGT. The V and J ends lost 2 bases and 5 bases respectively, with 12 bases between them. The CDR3 here is CASSYGPGWTEAFF. CDR3 nucleotides: TGTGCCAGCAGTTACGGCCCGGGGTGGACTGAAGCTTTCTTT.

About this clonotype: Being one base from a much bigger clone, this may be a read error. The chain is built from TRBV28 and TRBJ2-7; 13 nucleotides agree with TRBD2. Germline V CDR1 and CDR2: MDHEN, SYDVKM. After removal of 2 bases from V and 6 bases from J, the junction contained 10 bases not matched to a gene. The CDR3 covers 17 residues. The CDR3 here is CASSLRSPGTSGIEQYF. In DNA, the CDR3 is TGTGCCAGCAGTTTACGCTCTCCCGGGACTAGCGGGATCGAGCAGTACTTC.

The V call is TRBV19, the J call TRBJ2-1, with a tentative D call TRBD1 (5 bases). Trimming took 0 bases from V and 5 from J, leaving 11 bases between them. The CDR3 runs to 15 residues. The V gene's germline CDR1 is LNHDA and CDR2 SQIVND (reference sequence). CDR3 residues: CASSIDQGGDNEQFF. The CDR3 DNA follows: TGTGCCAGTAGTATAGATCAGGGTGGGGACAATGAGCAGTTCTTC.

The table lists this clonotype with many counts. The genes are TRBV11-2 and TRBJ2-3; 10 nucleotides align to TRBD1. Germline V gives CDR1 SGHAT, CDR2 FQNNGV. Unmatched junction bases numbered 2, after V lost 1 base and J lost 4 bases. CDR3 length equals 15 residues. CDR3 amino acids: CASSLAGTGADTQYF. CDR3 coding DNA: TGTGCCAGCAGCTTAGCCGGGACAGGGGCAGATACGCAGTATTTT.

This clonotype was observed at least ten times. J is TRBJ2-5 and V is TRBV6-2 or TRBV6-3; D perhaps matches TRBD1 (5 bases). Germline CDR1 and CDR2: MNHEY and SVGEGT. The CDR3 consists of 13 residues. Trimming pared 4 bases from V and 3 bases from J, leaving 9 bases between. In nucleotides, the CDR3 is TGTGCCAGCAGTTTCTTGACAGAAGAGACCCAGTACTTC. Translation: CASSFLTEETQYF.

Notes on this clonotype: Germline is not matched at one junction end, which may reflect a read error. The chain couples TRBV20-1 to TRBJ2-7, with D possibly being TRBD2 (5 bases). This CDR3 region has 13 residues. Germline lookup yields CDR1 DFQATT and CDR2 SNEGSKA (reference sequence). CDR3 bases: TGCAGCGCTAGACCGAGCGGTGCCTACAAGCAGTACTTC. Its protein product is CSARPSGAYKQYF.

This clonotype was picked up many times. The rearrangement joins TRBV28 to TRBJ2-5; D remains unclear. Trimming cost V 3 bases and J 3 bases, with 11 bases left between them. The germline gives CDR1 MDHEN, CDR2 SYDVKM. This CDR3 is built from 14 residues. The CDR3 DNA is TGTGCCAGCAGTTTGCTCAGGTCCGAAGAGACCCAGTACTTC. Translating gives CASSLLRSEETQYF.